This T cell receptor (beta chain) appears in the sequencing data of a study of blood T cell repertoires in COVID-19. The CDR3 has 12 amino acids. With V trimmed by 4 bases and J by 6 bases, 0 bases remained unmatched. Per the germline V gene, CDR1 is SGHTS and CDR2 is YDEGEE. Produced via immunoSEQ multiplex PCR; TCRdb's table is partial and in-frame only. This sample has hundreds of thousands of clones, with about 90% found just once. V and J are TRBV5-8 and TRBJ2-2, with 7 bases aligning to TRBD2. The receptor's source is a woman aged 70-85 years with COVID-19, enrolled during active disease. Sequenced input: peripheral blood. CDR3 sequence: CASSRGAGELFF. The CDR3 DNA sequence: TGTGCCAGCAGCCGGGGGGCCGGGGAGCTGTTTTTT.